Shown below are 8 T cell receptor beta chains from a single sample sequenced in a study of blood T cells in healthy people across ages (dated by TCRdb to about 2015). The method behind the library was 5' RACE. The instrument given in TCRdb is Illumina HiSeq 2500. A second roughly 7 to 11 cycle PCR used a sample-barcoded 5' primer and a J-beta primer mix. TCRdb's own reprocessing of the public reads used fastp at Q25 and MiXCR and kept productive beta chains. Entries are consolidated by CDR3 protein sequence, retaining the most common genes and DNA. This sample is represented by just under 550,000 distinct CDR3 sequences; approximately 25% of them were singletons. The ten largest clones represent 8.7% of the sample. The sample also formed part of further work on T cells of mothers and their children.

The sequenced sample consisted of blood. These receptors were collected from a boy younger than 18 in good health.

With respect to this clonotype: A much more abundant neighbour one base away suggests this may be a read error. The CDR3 coding sequence is TGTGCCAGCAGTTTATATGGGGCCAACGTCCTGACTTTC. This sequence encodes CASSLYGANVLTF. The chain joins TRBV27 to TRBJ2-6; no clear D gene. V lost 1 base and J 3 bases, leaving 1 base between the germline ends. Germline V gene data show CDR1 as MNHEY and CDR2 as SMNVEV (reference sequence). CDR3 length equals 13 residues.

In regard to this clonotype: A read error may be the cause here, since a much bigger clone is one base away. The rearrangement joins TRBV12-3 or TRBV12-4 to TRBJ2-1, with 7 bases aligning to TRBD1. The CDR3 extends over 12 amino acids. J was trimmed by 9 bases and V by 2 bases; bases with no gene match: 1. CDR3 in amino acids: CASSLQGVEQFF. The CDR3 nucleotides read TGTGCCAGCAGTTTACAGGGGGTTGAGCAGTTCTTC.

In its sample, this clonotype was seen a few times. CDR3: CASSETGTSNYGYTF. The CDR3 nucleotides read TGCGCCAGCAGTGAGACAGGGACATCTAACTATGGCTACACCTTC. The chain has TRBV10-2 and TRBJ1-2; D is possibly TRBD1 (6 bases). V was cut by 2 bases and J by 0 bases, with 10 bases left in between. The length of the CDR3 is 15 residues. The V gene's germline CDR1 is WSHSY and CDR2 SAAADI.

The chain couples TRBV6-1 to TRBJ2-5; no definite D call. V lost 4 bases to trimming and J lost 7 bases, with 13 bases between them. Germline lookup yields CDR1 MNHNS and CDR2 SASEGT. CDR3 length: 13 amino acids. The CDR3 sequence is CASSGTRFGTQYF. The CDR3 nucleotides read TGTGCCAGCAGTGGTACACGGTTCGGGACCCAGTACTTC.

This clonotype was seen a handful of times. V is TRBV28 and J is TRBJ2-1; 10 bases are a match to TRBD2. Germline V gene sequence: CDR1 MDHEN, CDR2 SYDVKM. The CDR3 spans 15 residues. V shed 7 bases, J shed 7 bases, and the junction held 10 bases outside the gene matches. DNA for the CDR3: TGTGCCAGCACCCTCATAGCGGGAGGAGGGAATGAGCAGTTCTTC. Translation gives CASTLIAGGGNEQFF.

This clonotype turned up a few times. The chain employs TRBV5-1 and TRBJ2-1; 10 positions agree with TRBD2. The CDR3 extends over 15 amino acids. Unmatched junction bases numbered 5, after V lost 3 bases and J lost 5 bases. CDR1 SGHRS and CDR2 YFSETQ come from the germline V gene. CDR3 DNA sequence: TGCGCCAGCAGCTGGCAGCGGGGGGGACACAATGAGCAGTTCTTC. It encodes CASSWQRGGHNEQFF. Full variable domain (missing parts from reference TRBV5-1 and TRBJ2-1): KAGVTQTPRYLIKTRGQQVTLSCSPISGHRSVSWYQQTPGQGLQFLFEYFSETQRNKGNFPGRFSGRQFSNSRSEMNVSTLELGDSALYLCASSWQRGGHNEQFFGPGTRLTVL.

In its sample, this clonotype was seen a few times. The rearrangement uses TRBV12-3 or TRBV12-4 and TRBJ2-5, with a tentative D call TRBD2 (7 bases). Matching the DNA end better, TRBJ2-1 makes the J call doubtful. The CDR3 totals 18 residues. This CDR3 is CASSYRGAGSVTPNEQFF. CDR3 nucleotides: TGTGCCAGCAGCTACCGGGGGGCAGGGAGCGTTACCCCTAATGAGCAGTTCTTC.

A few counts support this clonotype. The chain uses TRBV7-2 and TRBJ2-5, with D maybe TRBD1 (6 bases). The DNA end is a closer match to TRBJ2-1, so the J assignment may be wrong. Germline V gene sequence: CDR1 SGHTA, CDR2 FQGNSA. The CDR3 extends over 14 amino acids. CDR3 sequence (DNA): TGTGCCAGCAGCTTAGATTCGGCAGGGGACGAGCAGTTCTTC. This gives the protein CASSLDSAGDEQFF.